This paragraph covers one T cell receptor beta chain sequence. Antigen specificity is unknown. The repertoire was sequenced with immunoSEQ multiplex PCR; TCRdb's copy has only in-frame clones and lacks some. This table holds 25,000 to 30,000 clones, more than 80% found once. The source of the sample is a study of chemoradiotherapy in HPV16-positive cancers. Study conclusions and caveats: HPV-responsive T-cell expansion during chemoradiotherapy was linked to improved recurrence-free survival in HPV16-positive patients.

This sequence was found in a human donor with HPV-associated anogenital cancer. Sequences were derived from blood, sampled from a patient who underwent chemoradiotherapy.

This chain's CDR3 is CASSSPGRGAEAFF. As DNA, the CDR3 is TGTGCCAGCAGCTCCCCCGGCAGAGGGGCTGAAGCTTTCTTT. The chain has TRBV7-8 and TRBJ1-1; a weak D match, TRBD1 (5 bases). Per germline, CDR1 SGHVS and CDR2 FQNEAQ. Trimming took off 4 bases at V and 6 bases at J, with 15 bases between the two ends. This CDR3 spans 14 amino acids. Using reference TRBV7-8 and TRBJ1-1 for the parts outside the CDR3, the full variable domain is GAGVSQSPRYKVAKRGQDVALRCDPISGHVSLFWYQQALGQGPEFLTYFQNEAQLDKSGLPSDRFFAERPEGSVSTLKIQRTQQEDSAVYLCASSSPGRGAEAFFGQGTRLTVV.